This is a list of T cell receptor beta chains from one sample in a study of patients and donors after allogeneic stem cell transplantation. Using its own MiXCR run on the RT-PCR reads, TCRdb lists one record per CDR3 protein. The data contain about a million distinct CDR3 sequences, about a sixth of them singletons. Sequenced material: blood, either unsorted or a sorted T cell fraction (not recorded which). These receptors all stem from a human donor who was either an allogeneic HSCT recipient or a stem cell or donor lymphocyte infusion donor (not recorded which). It is not recorded whose cells these are; they may come from a transplant donor. Each CDR3 is given without its conserved first and last residue. Clone size is not always given. Where it is, it says once, few, many or a class for expanded clones.

clone size	V gene	CDR3 protein
few	TRBV20-1	SARGLMVYEQY
few	TRBV5-1	ASSLFGQGGTEAF
NA	TRBV6-1	ASSEVGQNNQH
NA	TRBV7-9	ASSYGLAVVTGELF
NA	TRBV30	AWSVQGYTEAF
NA	TRBV20-1	SARYNEQF
NA	TRBV3-1	ASSQGGLAGHYEQY
NA	TRBV20-1	SARGLAGYEQF
NA	TRBV30	AWSVRRGNEQF
NA	TRBV6-1	ASMRAQKTGELF
NA	TRBV12-3/TRBV12-4	ASRAGTGNSDTQY
few	TRBV5-1	ASSRNRGNSPLH
NA	TRBV6-5	ASSYQGTGNTEAF
NA	TRBV20-1	SAGAGATDTQY
few	TRBV10-3	AISERGGYT
many	TRBV4-3	ASSQDGDRAGKLF
NA	TRBV4-1	ASSQGHGQGSTDTQY
NA	TRBV30	AWTESDTQY
NA	TRBV29-1	SVGIGEADTQY
NA	TRBV20-1	SARDLGGLDYGYT
few	TRBV7-8	ASSPGRTPQRAF
many	TRBV5-1	ASSLDRAYPDEQF
NA	TRBV29-1	SVDLASSTDTQY
NA	TRBV9	ASSRGHINEQF
many	TRBV5-1	ASCTTGGYEQY
NA	TRBV10-3	AISGVGGTQETQY
NA	TRBV6-1	ASRGQGTNQPQH
NA	TRBV7-9	ASSLGDGGWGTEAF
NA	TRBV6-5	ASSSPQH
few	TRBV21-1	ASSNVPEQF
many	TRBV5-1	ASSPAGVAPNEQF
NA	TRBV5-1	ASSDQGGKNIQY
few	TRBV3-1	ASSQDKDRSFGQY
few	TRBV10-3	AISESSANYNSPLH
NA	TRBV7-3	ASRLAPTETEAF
NA	TRBV3-1	ASSQKYLGRTEAF
NA	TRBV20-1	SARAWERATDTQY
few	TRBV2	ASSHPQASKY
NA	TRBV12-3/TRBV12-4	ASSLMGSSGELF
NA	TRBV5-1	ASSLNPRDRIPEAF
few	TRBV5-1	ASSLFRGTDTQY
NA	TRBV9	ASSAAGVLNTEAF
NA	TRBV3-1	ASTYRTGRVQF
NA	TRBV2	ASQLSQNTEAF
many	TRBV6-1	ASSPLSFTTGNTEAF
few	TRBV18	ASSPKEGGYNSPLH
few	TRBV20-1	SARDPLAGEYEQY
NA	TRBV10-3	AICVKGLNTEAF
NA	TRBV6-1	ASTPGGSETQY
NA	TRBV4-3	ASSQDGSGDTEAF
NA	TRBV4-3	ASSQVGRGDETQY
NA	TRBV20-1	SAGGGVYGYT
NA	TRBV12-3/TRBV12-4	ASRDSGGGYT
few	TRBV21-1	ASSKVSRVDTLFYGYT
NA	TRBV9	ASSVTSLYTEAF
NA	TRBV6-2/TRBV6-3	ASSYLGSGYT
many	TRBV3-1	ASSQSDEQY